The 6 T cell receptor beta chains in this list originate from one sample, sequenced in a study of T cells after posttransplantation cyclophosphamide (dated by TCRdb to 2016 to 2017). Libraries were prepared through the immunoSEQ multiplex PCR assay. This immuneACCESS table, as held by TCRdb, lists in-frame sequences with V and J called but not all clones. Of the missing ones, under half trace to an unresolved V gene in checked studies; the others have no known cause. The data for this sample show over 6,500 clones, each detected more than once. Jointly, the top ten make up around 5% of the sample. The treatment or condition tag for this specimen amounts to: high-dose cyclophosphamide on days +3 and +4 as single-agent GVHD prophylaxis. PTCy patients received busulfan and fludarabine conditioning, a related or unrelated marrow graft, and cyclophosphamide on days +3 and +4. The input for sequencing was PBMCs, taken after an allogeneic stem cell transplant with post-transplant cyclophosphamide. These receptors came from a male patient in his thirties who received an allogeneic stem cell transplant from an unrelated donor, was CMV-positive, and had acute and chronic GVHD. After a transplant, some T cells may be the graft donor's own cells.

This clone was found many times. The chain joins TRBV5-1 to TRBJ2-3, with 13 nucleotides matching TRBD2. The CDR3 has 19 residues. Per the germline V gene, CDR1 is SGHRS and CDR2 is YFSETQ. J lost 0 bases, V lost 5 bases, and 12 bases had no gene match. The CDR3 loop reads CASRSGLAGEVTSTDTQYF. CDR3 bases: TGCGCCAGCAGATCAGGACTAGCGGGAGAGGTGACTAGCACAGATACGCAGTATTTT.

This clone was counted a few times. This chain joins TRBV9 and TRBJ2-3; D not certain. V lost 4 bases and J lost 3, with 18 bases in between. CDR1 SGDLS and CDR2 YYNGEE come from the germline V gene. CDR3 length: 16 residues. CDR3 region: CASSPILAFFTDTQYF. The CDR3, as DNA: TGTGCCAGCAGCCCCATATTAGCCTTCTTTACAGATACGCAGTATTTT.

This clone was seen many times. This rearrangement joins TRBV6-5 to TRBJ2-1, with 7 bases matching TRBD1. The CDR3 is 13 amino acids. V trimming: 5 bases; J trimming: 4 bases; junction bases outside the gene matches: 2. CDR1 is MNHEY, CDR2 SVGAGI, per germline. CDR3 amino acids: CASSEGAYNEQFF. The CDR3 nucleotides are TGTGCCAGCAGTGAGGGGGCGTACAATGAGCAGTTCTTC.

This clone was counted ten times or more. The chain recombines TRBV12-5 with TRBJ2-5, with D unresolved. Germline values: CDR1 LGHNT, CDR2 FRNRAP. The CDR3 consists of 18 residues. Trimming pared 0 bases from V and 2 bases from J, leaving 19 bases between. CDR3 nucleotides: TGTGCTAGTGGTTTGGTAGTCCAAAGCTTCTTCGGTCAAGAGACCCAGTACTTC. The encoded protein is CASGLVVQSFFGQETQYF.

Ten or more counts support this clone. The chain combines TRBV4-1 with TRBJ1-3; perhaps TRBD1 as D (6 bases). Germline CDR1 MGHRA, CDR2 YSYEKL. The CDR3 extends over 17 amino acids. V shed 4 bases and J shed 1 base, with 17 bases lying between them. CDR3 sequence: CASSPGTGTHSGNTIYF. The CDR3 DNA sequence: TGCGCCAGCAGCCCCGGAACAGGGACCCATTCTGGAAACACCATATATTTT.

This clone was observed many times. The CDR3 is CASSLGWTNEQYF. DNA of the CDR3: TGCGCCAGCAGCTTGGGTTGGACTAACGAGCAGTACTTC. The chain is built from TRBV5-1 and TRBJ2-7, with D perhaps TRBD2 (6 bases). CDR3 length equals 13 residues. V was cut by 0 bases and J by 5 bases, with 9 bases left in between. Germline V gene sequence: CDR1 SGHRS, CDR2 YFSETQ.